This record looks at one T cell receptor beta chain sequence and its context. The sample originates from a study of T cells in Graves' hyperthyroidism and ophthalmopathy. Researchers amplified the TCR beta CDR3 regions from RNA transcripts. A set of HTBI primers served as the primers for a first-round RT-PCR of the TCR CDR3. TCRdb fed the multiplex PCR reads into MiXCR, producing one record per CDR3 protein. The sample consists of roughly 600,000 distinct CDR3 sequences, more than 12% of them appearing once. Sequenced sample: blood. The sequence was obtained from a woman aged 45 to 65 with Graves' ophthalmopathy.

In nucleotides, the CDR3 is TGTGCCAGCAGTGGCCTCGGACAGGGGAAGAATGAAAAACTGTTTTTT. As protein: CASSGLGQGKNEKLFF. The chain carries TRBV2 and TRBJ1-4; 9 bases are shared with TRBD1. The V gene end was trimmed by 4 bases and the J gene end by 5 bases; junction bases not matched to a gene: 8. Germline CDR1 is SNHLY and CDR2 is FYNNEI. The CDR3 sequence is 16 residues long. Variable domain in full (rest from reference TRBV2 and TRBJ1-4): EPEVTQTPSHQVTQMGQEVILRCVPISNHLYFYWYRQILGQKVEFLVSFYNNEISEKSEIFDDQFSVERPDGSNFTLKIRSTKLEDSAMYFCASSGLGQGKNEKLFFGSGTQLSVL.